The present entry profiles one T cell receptor beta chain with its context. This clone's antigen is unknown. No much larger clonotype is one base removed from it; base qualities were not supplied. Spanning cysteine to valine, the CDR3 consists of 18 amino acids. Only the CDR3 DNA stays, 54 bases, in frame from base 1. The germline V gene provides CDR1 SGHVS and CDR2 FQNEAQ. Trimming at the junction amounts to 2 bases on V and 1 base on J, and the germline ends lie 21 bases apart. Profiling of TCR beta VDJ combinations and CDR3 sequences used genomic DNA as the template. An Illumina HiSeq 2000 was used for TCR repertoire sequencing. The published analysis was carried out like this. TRBV/TRBJ rearrangement plots, CDR3 size and DJ length profiles, and Simpson's diversity index were used to assess repertoires. The most abundant DNA sequence in the deep sequencing data was taken as the immunodominant clone. CDR3 amino acid sequences were checked for sharing across subjects and were also compared against the VDJdb database and published repertoires. TCRdb passed the public sequencing reads through fastp at Q25 and MiXCR, retaining productive beta sequences. Rows merge per CDR3 protein into single entries with the most common DNA and genes. The V and J calls here are based on TCRdb, not the publication. The sample includes a few hundred thousand distinct CDR3 sequences, with about 80% observed a single time. The top ten clonotypes cover about two fifths of the sample.

Patients chosen for sequencing had shown expansion of CD8+CD57+ cells by flow cytometry. Every patient had severe acquired aplastic anemia, diagnosed using the International Study of Aplastic Anemia and Agranulocytosis and Camitta criteria. Patients had received no therapy at the time of blood sampling. TCR repertoires of sorted CD4+ and CD8+ blood T cells from severe aplastic anemia patients and healthy subjects were deep-sequenced in the study. In the USA, patient enrollment took place under clinicaltrials.gov protocols 00001620, 01623167, 00001397, 00071045, 00081523 and 00961064. Ficoll-Paque density gradient centrifugation was used to isolate peripheral blood mononuclear cells. Before DNA was extracted, CD4+ and CD8+ T cells were sorted using either FACS or magnetic beads. This record comes from a study of CD8+CD57+ T cells in acquired aplastic anemia (dated by TCRdb to between 2017 and 2018). With regard to the full study: Extracted DNA from sorted CD4+ and CD8+ cells averaged 3.2 ug, ranging from about 0.18 to 27.4 ug. CD8+CD57+ expansion was defined as frequency above the mean frequency observed in healthy subjects. General findings and caveats noted by the study authors: No significant difference in CD8+ Simpson's diversity was found between patients and healthy controls (P=0.060). Twenty-nine CD8+ CDR3 sequences were shared between patients and controls but appeared highly expressed in patients and within their immunodominant clones.

The TCR comes from a human donor with aplastic anemia. Sequencing was performed on sorted CD4+, CD8+, or CD8+CD57+ T cells (not recorded which) from PBMCs. The sequence is built from TRBV7-8 and TRBJ2-7; no D segment can be confidently identified. The nucleotides are TGTGCCAGCAGCTTACCGCCAGGCCCCACAGCCCAGTCCTACGAGCAGTACGTC. Its amino acids are CASSLPPGPTAQSYEQYV.